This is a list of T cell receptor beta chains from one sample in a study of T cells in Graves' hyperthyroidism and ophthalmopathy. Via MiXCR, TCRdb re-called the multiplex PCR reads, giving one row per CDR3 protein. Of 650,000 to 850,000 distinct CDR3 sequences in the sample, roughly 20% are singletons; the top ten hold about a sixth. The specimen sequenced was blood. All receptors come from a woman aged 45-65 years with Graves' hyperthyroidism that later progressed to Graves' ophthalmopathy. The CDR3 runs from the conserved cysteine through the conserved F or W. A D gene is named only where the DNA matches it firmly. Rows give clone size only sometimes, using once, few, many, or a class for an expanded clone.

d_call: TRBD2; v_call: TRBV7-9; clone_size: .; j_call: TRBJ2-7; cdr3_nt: TGTGCCAGCAGCCATTTGGGGGGGGACGAGCAGTACTTC; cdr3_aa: CASSHLGGDEQYF
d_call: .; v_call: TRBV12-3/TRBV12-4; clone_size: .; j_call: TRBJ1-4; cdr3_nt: TGTGCCAGCAGTTACCCGGGGGGCCTTAATGAAAAACTGTTTTTT; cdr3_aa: CASSYPGGLNEKLFF
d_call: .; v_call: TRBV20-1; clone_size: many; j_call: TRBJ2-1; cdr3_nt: TGCAGTGCTAGATTGGGTAGAGGGGGCAATGAGCAGTTCTTC; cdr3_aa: CSARLGRGGNEQFF
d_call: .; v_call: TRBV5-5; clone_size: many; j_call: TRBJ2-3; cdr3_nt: TGTGCCAGCAGCGGCCACCAAAGAATTGATACGCAGTATTTT; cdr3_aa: CASSGHQRIDTQYF
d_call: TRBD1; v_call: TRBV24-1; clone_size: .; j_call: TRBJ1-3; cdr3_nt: TGTGCCACCAGTGAGGACAGGGGGTCCTCTTTCTCTGGAAACACCATATATTTT; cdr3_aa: CATSEDRGSSFSGNTIYF
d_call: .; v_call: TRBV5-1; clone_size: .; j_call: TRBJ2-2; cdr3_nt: TGCGCCAGCAGCTGGAGTCTGAACACCGGGGAGCTGTTTTTT; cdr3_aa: CASSWSLNTGELFF
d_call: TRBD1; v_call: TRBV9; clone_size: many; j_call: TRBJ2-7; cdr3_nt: TGTGCCAGCAGCGTAGACAGGGGAAACGAGCAGTACTTC; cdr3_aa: CASSVDRGNEQYF
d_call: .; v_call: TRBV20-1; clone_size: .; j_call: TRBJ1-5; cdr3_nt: TGCAGTGGGGGGGGGCATAGCAATCAGCCCCAGCATTTT; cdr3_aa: CSGGGHSNQPQHF
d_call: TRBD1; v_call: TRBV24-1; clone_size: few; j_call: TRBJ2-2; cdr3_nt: TGTGCCACCAGTGATAGCGGACAGGGACTGAACACCGGGGAGCTGTTTTTT; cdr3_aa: CATSDSGQGLNTGELFF
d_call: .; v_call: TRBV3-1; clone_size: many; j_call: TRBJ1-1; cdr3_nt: TGTGCCAGCAGCCCCCTTTGGGGGCGGGACACTGAAGCTTTCTTT; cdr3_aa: CASSPLWGRDTEAFF
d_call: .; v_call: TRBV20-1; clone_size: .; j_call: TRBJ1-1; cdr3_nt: TGCAGTGCTAGAGGAGGTCTTGAAGCTTTCTTT; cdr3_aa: CSARGGLEAFF
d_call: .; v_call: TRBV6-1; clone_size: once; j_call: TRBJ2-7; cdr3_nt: TGTGCCAGTCATTTCAGGGGCCTAGCCTCCTACGAGCAGTACTTC; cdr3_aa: CASHFRGLASYEQYF
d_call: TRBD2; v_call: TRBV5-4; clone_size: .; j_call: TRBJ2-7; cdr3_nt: TGTGCCAGCAGCTTGGTAGCGGGGGGGTCCAACGAGCAGTACTTC; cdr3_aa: CASSLVAGGSNEQYF
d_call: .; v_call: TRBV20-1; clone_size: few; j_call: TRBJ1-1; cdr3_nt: TGCAGCGCCCTAGGAAGGGAAATGAACACTGAAGCTTTCTTT; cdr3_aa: CSALGREMNTEAFF
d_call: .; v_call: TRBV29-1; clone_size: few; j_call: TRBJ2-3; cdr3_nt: TGCAGCGTTGATACTACCCCCCCCACAGATACGCAGTATTTT; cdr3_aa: CSVDTTPPTDTQYF
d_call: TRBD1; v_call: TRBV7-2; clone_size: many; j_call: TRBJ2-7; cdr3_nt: TGTGCCAGCAGCCACGGACAGGACGCCTACGAGCAGTACTTC; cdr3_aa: CASSHGQDAYEQYF
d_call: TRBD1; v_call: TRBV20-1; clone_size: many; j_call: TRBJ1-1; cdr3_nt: TGCAGTGCAAGAGTCGGGACAGGGGGCACTGAAGCTTTCTTT; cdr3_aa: CSARVGTGGTEAFF
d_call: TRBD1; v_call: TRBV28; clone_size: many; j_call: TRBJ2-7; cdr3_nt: TGTGCCAGCAGTTTACCCAGGGGGCTTTCCTACGAGCAGTACTTC; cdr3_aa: CASSLPRGLSYEQYF
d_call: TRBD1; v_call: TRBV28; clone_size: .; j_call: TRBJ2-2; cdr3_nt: TGTGCCAGCAGTCCGATGGACAGGGGGCAGTTCTCCGGGGAGCTGTTTTTC; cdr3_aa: CASSPMDRGQFSGELFF
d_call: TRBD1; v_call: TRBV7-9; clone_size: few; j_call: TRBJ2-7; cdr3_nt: TGTGCCAGCAACCCCGGGACAGGATCCTACGAGCAGTACTTC; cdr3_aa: CASNPGTGSYEQYF
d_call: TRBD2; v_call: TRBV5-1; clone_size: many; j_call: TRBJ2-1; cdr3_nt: TGCGCCAGCAGCTTGGAGGTAGCGGGGGGGGGTGAGCAGTTCTTC; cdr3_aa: CASSLEVAGGGEQFF
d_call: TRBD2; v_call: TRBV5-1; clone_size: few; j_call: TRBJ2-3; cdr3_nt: TGCGCCAGCAGCTTGGAGTTAGCGGGGGGCCCGGCGGGTACGCAGTATTTT; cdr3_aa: CASSLELAGGPAGTQYF
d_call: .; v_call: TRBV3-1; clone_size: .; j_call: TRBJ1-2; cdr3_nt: TGTGCCAGCAGCCCCACACGGAGTAACTATGGCTACACCTTC; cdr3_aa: CASSPTRSNYGYTF
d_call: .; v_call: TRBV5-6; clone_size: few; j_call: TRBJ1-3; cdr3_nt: TGTGCCAGCAACCCCGACGGGGACTCTGGAAACACCATATATTTT; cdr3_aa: CASNPDGDSGNTIYF
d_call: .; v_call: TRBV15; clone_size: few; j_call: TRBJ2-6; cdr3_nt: TGTGCCACCAGCAGCACAGGGACCGGGGCCAACGTCCTGACTTTC; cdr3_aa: CATSSTGTGANVLTF
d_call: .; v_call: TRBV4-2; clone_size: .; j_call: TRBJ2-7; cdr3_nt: TGTGCCAGCAGCCAAGCGACATTAGGCGACGAGCAGTACTTC; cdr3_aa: CASSQATLGDEQYF
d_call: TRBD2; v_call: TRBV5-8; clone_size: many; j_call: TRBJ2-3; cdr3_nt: TGTGCCAGCAGCCGAGGACTAGCGGGGGATGTTACCACTAGCACAGATACGCAGTATTTT; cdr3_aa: CASSRGLAGDVTTSTDTQYF
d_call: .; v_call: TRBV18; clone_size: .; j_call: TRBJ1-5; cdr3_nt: TGTGCCAGCTCACCGTTGCCCGGAGGGAGCAATCAGCCCCAGCATTTT; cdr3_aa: CASSPLPGGSNQPQHF
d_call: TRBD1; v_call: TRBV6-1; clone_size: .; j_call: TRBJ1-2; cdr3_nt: TGTGCCAGCAGTGAAGGCGGACAGGGCGACGGCTACACCTTC; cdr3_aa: CASSEGGQGDGYTF
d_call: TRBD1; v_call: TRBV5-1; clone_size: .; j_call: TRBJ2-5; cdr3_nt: TGCGCCAGCAGCCTCTACCGGGACAGCTTACAAGAGACCCAGTACTTC; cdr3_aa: CASSLYRDSLQETQYF
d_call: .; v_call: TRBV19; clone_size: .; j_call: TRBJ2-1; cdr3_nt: TGTGCCAGTAGTTGGAACAGGGTCCAATACAATGAGCAGTTCTTC; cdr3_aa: CASSWNRVQYNEQFF
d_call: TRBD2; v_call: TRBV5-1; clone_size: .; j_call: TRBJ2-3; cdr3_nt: TGCGCCAGCGCGGGACTACCGCGGGATACGCAGTATTTT; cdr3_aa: CASAGLPRDTQYF
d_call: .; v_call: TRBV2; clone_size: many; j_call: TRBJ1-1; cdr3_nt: TGTGCCAGCAGCCCTTTTAGAGGGGTCACTGAAGCTTTCTTT; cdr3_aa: CASSPFRGVTEAFF
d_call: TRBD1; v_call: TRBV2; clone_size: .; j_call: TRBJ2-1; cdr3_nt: TGTGCCAGCAGCTCGGGACAGGCCTACTCCAATGAGCAGTTCTTC; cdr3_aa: CASSSGQAYSNEQFF
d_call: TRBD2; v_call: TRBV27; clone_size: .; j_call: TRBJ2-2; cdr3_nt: TGTGCCAGCACTCCTGGCTTAGGACTAGCGGGGGCCACCGGGGAGCTGTTTTTT; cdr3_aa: CASTPGLGLAGATGELFF
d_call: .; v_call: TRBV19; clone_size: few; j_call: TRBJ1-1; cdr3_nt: TGTGCCAGTAGTATTATCTTCCGGGACACCACTACGAACACTGAAGCTTTCTTT; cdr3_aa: CASSIIFRDTTTNTEAFF
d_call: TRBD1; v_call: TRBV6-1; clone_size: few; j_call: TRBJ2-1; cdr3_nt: TGTGCCAGCAGTTTAGGACAGGGGGCGTTGGATGAGCAGTTCTTC; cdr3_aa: CASSLGQGALDEQFF
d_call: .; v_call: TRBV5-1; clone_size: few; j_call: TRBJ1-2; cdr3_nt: TGCGCCAGCAGCCTATCCCCCGATTCTTATGGCTACACCTTC; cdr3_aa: CASSLSPDSYGYTF
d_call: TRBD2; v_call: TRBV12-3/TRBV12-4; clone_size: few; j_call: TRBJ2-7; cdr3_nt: TGTGCCAGCCCACTTCCGGGGGGAAGCTCCTACGAGCAGTACTTC; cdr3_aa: CASPLPGGSSYEQYF
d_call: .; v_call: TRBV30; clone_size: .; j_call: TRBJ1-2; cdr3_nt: TGTGCCTGGAGTAGTTGGGGAGGGGCGGATGGCTACACCTTC; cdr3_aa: CAWSSWGGADGYTF
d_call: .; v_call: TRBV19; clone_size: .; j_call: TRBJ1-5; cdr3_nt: TGTGCCAGTAGTATAGGAGGAGTCCGGGGCAATCAGCCCCAGCATTTT; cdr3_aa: CASSIGGVRGNQPQHF
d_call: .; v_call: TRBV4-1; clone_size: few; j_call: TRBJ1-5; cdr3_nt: TGCGCCAGCAGCCAAGATCGGAGCAATCAGCCCCAGCATTTT; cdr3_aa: CASSQDRSNQPQHF
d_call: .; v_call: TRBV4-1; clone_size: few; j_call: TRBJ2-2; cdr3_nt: TGCGCCAGCAGCCAAGTCTCAGGGAGGAGCGGGGAGCTGTTTTTT; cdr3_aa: CASSQVSGRSGELFF
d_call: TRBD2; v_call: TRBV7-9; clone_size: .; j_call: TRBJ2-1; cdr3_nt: TGTGCCAGCAGCTTAGGTCGTGCGGGGGATGAGCAGTTCTTC; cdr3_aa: CASSLGRAGDEQFF
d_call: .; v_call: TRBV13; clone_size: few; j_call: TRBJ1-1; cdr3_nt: TGTGCCAGCAGCTTAGTCCCGATTAACACTGAAGCTTTCTTT; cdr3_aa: CASSLVPINTEAFF
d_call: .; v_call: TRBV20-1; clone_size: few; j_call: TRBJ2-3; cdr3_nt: TGCAGTGCTAGAAAACCGCTTAGTTCTAGCACAGATACGCAGTATTTT; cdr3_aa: CSARKPLSSSTDTQYF
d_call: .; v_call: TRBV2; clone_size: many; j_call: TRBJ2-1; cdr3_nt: TGTGCCAGCAGTGAGGGATACAATGAGCAGTTCTTC; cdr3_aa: CASSEGYNEQFF
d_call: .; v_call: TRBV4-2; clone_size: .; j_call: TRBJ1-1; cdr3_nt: TGTGCCAGCAGCCAAGTATGGGGAGAGAACACTGAAGCTTTCTTT; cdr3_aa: CASSQVWGENTEAFF
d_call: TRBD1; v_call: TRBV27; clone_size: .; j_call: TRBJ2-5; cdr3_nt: TGTGCCAGCAGTCCCCCCCAGGGGGCCGCCCGAAGTGCGTCCCAGTACTTC; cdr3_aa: CASSPPQGAARSASQYF
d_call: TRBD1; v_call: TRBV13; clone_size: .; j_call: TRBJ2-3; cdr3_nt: TGTGCCAGCAGCTTAAGACAGGGGTTGGCGGATACGCAGTATTTT; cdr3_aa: CASSLRQGLADTQYF
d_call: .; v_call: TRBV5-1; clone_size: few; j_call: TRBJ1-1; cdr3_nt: TGCGCCAGCAGCTTGGGAACAGGGCCATTGAGGGACTTCTTT; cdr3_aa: CASSLGTGPLRDFF
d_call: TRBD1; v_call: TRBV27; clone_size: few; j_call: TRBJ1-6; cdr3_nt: TGTGCCAGCCGGGACAGGGTTAATTCACCCCTCCACTTT; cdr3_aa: CASRDRVNSPLHF
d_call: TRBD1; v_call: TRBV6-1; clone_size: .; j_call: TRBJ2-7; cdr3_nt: TGTGCCAGCAGTGCCCGGACAGGGTTCGAGCAGTACTTC; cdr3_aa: CASSARTGFEQYF
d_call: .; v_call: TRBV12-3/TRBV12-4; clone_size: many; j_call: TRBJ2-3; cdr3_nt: TGTGCCAGCACCGAGGGAGATACGCAGTATTTT; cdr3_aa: CASTEGDTQYF
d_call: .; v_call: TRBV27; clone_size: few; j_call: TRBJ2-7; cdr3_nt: TGTGCCAGCAGTAGGGGTGAGGGGCCCTACGAGCAGTACTTC; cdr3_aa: CASSRGEGPYEQYF